This T cell receptor beta chain is drawn from a study of vaccination effects on CD4 cells after COVID-19 (dated by TCRdb to between 2021 and 2023). With regard to the full study: Participants received two doses of either the BNT162b2 or the mRNA-1273 mRNA SARS-CoV-2 vaccine. Altogether, 10 COVID-19 convalescent patients and a few SARS-CoV-2-naive healthy vaccine recipients made up the full study. Pre-vaccine samples from two convalescent patients were drawn 16 days and one week before the first dose, 142 and 148 days after COVID-19 diagnosis. Cultures from other donors in the study were sequenced with the Oncomine TCR Beta short-read assay on an Illumina iSeq 100. SARS-CoV-2 spike-specific CD4+ TCR repertoires from before and after mRNA vaccination were compared in COVID-19 convalescent patients and in infection-naive vaccine recipients. The paper as a whole reports these results and caveats: Limitations of the study were the small number of convalescent patients and the absence of early post-infection timepoints. In convalescent patients, the post-vaccine spike-reactive repertoire consisted mainly of new vaccine-induced clones, largely distinct from infection-induced clones. Marked clonal contraction was observed in both infection-induced and vaccine-induced clones at late post-vaccination timepoints, consistent with waning T cell responses.

Receptor amplification or capture employed the immunoSEQ multiplex PCR assay. DNA from the CD4+ T cells that had been cultured and isolated underwent TCR beta CDR3 sequencing. The paper's processing steps were these. Non-productive TCR sequences were discarded, and reads were trimmed to the CDR3 region, with only CDR3s of 7 or more amino acids retained. Antigen-specific clonotypes were identified with the MANAFEST web app by comparing expansion in peptide wells against reference cultures. To count as positive, a clone had to show expansion at FDR<0.05 compared with the reference and with all other wells, an odds ratio above 5, and a frequency above 0.1% in two replicate wells. Cross-reactive clonotypes were defined as significantly expanded in SARS-CoV-2 spike wells and in at least one common cold coronavirus spike condition. CDR3 similarity was assessed by Levenshtein distance using the stringdist R package, and unrooted trees were constructed with ape in R 3.6.1. TCRdb retrieved this table from immuneACCESS and kept in-frame rearrangements only. Not all clones are present; in checked studies, unresolved V genes account for under half, and no reason is known for the remainder. Clonal size and the V and J genes are those of that table, whereas D and trimming came from the DNA. The table for this sample lists tens of thousands of clones; approximately 72% of them were counted only once. Together, the top ten hold about two fifths of the sample.

The germline V gene yields SNHLY for CDR1 and FYNNEI for CDR2. From cysteine to phenylalanine, the CDR3 is 17 amino acids long. Only the CDR3 DNA is retained, 51 bases long and in frame from the first base. V is reduced by 2 bases and J by 4 bases, leaving a spacing of 20 bases between them. Points on this clone: Its recognized antigen is unknown. No base quality values were provided; no much bigger clone lies one nucleotide off.

In the ViraFEST assay, PBMC were stimulated with viral peptide pools, and TCR sequencing was then used to find antigen-specific CD4+ T cell clonotypes based on their expansion. After around 10 days of culture, CD4+ T cells were isolated with the EasySep CD4+ T cell isolation kit. PCR-confirmed SARS-CoV-2 infection had occurred in convalescent patients between March and December 2020, before the Alpha, Beta and Delta variants emerged in the United States. Each well held fewer than 2.5 million PBMC cultured in IMDM containing 5% human AB serum, 10 IU/ml IL-2 and gentamicin, along with 8 to 10 ug/ml peptides. On days 3 and 7, half of the culture medium was replaced with fresh IL-2-containing medium. Unless noted otherwise, every peptide stimulation condition was cultured in triplicate wells. Using Ficoll-Paque Plus gradient centrifugation, PBMC were separated from whole blood and then either used fresh or cryopreserved at -140C. Genomic DNA was extracted from cultured CD4+ T cells with the QIAamp micro DNA kit.

The sample was CD4+ T cells from PBMCs cultured with a peptide pool, taken before COVID-19 vaccination. The TCR comes from a human donor who had a prior SARS-CoV-2 infection. The rearrangement joined TRBV2 to TRBJ2-5, and perhaps TRBD1 as D gene, on 5 matching bases. CDR3 loop: CASSEMFSSLGVETQYF. DNA sequence: TGTGCCAGCAGTGAAATGTTTTCCAGTCTAGGGGTAGAGACCCAGTACTTC.